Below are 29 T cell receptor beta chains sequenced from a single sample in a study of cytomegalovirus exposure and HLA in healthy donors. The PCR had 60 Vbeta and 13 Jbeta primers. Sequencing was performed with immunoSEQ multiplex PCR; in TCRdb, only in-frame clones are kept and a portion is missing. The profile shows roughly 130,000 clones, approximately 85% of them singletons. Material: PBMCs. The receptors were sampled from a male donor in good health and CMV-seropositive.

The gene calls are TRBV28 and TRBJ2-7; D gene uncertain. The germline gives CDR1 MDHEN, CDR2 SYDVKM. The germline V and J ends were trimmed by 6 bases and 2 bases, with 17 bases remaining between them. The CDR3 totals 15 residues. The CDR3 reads CASRGGARITYEQYF. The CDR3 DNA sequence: TGTGCCAGCAGGGGTGGAGCGCGAATAACCTACGAGCAGTACTTC. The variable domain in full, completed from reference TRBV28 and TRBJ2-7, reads DVKVTQSSRYLVKRTGEKVFLECVQDMDHENMFWYRQDPGLGLRLIYFSYDVKMKEKGDIPEGYSVSREKKERFSLILESASTNQTSMYLCASRGGARITYEQYFGPGTRLTVT.

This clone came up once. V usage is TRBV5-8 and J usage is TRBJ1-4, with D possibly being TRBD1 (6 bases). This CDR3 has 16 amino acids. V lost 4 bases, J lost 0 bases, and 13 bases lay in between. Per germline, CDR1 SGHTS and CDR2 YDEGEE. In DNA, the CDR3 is TGTGCCAGCAGCATACTGACAGGAACAACTAATGAAAAACTGTTTTTT. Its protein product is CASSILTGTTNEKLFF.

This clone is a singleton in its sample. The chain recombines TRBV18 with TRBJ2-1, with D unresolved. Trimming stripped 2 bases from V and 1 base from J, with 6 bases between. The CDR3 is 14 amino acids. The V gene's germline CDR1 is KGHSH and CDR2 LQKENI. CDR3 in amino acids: CASSPNGSYNEQFF. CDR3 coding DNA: TGTGCCAGCTCACCAAACGGTTCCTACAATGAGCAGTTCTTC. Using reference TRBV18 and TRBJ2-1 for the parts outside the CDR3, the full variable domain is NAGVMQNPRHLVRRRGQEARLRCSPMKGHSHVYWYRQLPEEGLKFMVYLQKENIIDESGMPKERFSAEFPKEGPSILRIQQVVRGDSAAYFCASSPNGSYNEQFFGPGTRLTVL.

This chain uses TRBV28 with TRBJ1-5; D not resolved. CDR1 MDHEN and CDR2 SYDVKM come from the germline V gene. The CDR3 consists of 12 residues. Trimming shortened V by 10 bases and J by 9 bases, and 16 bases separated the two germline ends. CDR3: CATRIPKAPQHF. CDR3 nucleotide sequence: TGTGCCACGAGGATCCCGAAGGCGCCCCAGCATTTT.

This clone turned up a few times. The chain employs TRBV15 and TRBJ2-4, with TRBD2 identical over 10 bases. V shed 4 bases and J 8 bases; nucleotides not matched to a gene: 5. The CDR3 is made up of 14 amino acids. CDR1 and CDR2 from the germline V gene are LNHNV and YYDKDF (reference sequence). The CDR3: CATSKAGGIDIQYF. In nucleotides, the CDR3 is TGTGCCACCAGCAAAGCGGGAGGGATCGACATTCAGTACTTC.

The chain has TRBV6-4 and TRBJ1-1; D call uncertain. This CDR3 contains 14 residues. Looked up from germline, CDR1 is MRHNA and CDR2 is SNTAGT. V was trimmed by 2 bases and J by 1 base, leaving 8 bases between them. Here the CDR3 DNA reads TGTGCCAGCAGTGACAGCCCAGGGAACACTGAAGCTTTCTTT. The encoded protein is CASSDSPGNTEAFF.

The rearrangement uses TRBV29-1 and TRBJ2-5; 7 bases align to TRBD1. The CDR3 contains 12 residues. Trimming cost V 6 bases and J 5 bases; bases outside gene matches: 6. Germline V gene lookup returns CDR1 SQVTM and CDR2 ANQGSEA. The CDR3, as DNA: TGCAGCGTAGACAGGGTAGAGGAGACCCAGTACTTC. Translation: CSVDRVEETQYF.

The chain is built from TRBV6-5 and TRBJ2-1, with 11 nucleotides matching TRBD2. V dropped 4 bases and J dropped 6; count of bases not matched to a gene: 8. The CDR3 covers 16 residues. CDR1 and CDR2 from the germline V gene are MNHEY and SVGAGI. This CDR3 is CASSFRTGTSGNEQFF. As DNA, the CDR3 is TGTGCCAGCAGTTTTCGTACCGGGACTAGCGGCAATGAGCAGTTCTTC.

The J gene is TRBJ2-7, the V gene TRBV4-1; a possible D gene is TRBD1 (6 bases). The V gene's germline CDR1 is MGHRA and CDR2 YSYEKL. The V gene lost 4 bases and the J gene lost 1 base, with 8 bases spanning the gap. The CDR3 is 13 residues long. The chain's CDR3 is CASSRQGSYEQYF. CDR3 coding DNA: TGCGCCAGCAGCCGTCAGGGGTCCTACGAGCAGTACTTC.

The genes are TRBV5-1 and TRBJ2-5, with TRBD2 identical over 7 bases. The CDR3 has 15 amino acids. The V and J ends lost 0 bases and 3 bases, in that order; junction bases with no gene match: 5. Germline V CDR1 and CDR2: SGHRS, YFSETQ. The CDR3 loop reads CASSLGGRKEETQYF. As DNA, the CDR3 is TGCGCCAGCAGCTTGGGCGGGAGAAAGGAAGAGACCCAGTACTTC.

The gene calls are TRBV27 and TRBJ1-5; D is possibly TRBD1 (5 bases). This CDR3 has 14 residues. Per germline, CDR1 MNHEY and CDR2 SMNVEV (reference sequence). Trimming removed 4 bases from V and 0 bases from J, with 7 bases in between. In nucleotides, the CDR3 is TGTGCCAGCAGTTCGACAGTTAGCAATCAGCCCCAGCATTTT. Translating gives CASSSTVSNQPQHF.

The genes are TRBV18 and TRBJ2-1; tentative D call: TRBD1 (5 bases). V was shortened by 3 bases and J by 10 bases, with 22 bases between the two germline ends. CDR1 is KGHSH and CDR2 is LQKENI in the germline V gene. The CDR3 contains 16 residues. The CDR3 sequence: CASSPLQGRSQPEQFF. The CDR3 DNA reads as TGTGCCAGCTCACCCCTTCAGGGTCGCTCCCAACCCGAGCAGTTCTTC. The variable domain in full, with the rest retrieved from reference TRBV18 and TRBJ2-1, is NAGVMQNPRHLVRRRGQEARLRCSPMKGHSHVYWYRQLPEEGLKFMVYLQKENIIDESGMPKERFSAEFPKEGPSILRIQQVVRGDSAAYFCASSPLQGRSQPEQFFGPGTRLTVL.

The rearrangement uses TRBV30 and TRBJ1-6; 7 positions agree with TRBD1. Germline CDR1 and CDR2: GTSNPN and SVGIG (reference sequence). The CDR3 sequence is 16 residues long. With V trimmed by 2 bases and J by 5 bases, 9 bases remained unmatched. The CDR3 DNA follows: TGTGCCTGGAGTCGATCCTACAGGGGCGATAATTCACCCCTCCACTTT. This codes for CAWSRSYRGDNSPLHF.

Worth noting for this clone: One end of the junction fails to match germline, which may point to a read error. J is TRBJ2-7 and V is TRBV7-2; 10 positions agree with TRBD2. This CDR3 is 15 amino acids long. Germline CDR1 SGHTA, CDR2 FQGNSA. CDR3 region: CASSIAGGSSYEQYF. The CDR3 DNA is TGTGCCAGCAGCATAGCGGGAGGAAGCTCCTACGAGCAGTACTTC. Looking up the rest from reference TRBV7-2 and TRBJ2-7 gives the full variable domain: GAGVSQSPSNKVTEKGKDVELRCDPISGHTALYWYRQSLGQGLEFLIYFQGNSAPDKSGLPSDRFSAERTGGSVSTLTIQRTQQEDSAVYLCASSIAGGSSYEQYFGPGTRLTVT.

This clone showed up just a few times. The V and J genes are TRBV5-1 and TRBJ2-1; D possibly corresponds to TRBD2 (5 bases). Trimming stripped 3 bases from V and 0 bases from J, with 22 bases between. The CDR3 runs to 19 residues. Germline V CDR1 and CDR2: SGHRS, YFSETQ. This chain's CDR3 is CASSSRVSGPLSSYNEQFF. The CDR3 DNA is TGCGCCAGCAGCTCGAGGGTCAGCGGACCCCTCAGCTCCTACAATGAGCAGTTCTTC.

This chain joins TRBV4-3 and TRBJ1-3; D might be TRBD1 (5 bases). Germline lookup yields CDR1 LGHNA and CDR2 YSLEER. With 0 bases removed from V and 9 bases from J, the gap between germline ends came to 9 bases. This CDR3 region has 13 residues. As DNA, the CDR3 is TGCGCCAGCAGCCAAGATATGGGGGGCACCATATATTTT. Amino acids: CASSQDMGGTIYF.

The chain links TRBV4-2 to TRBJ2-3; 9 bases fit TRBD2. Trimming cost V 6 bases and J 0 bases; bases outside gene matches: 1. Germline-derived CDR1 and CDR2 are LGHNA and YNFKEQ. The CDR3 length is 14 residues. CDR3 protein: CASRLAGSTDTQYF. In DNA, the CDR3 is TGTGCCAGCAGGCTAGCGGGAAGCACAGATACGCAGTATTTT.

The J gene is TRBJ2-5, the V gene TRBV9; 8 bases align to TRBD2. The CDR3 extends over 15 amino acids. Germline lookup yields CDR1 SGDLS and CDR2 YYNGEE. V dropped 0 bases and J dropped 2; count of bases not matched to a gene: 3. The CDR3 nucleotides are TGTGCCAGCAGCGTAGGCGGCGGGAGGCAAGAGACCCAGTACTTC. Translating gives CASSVGGGRQETQYF.

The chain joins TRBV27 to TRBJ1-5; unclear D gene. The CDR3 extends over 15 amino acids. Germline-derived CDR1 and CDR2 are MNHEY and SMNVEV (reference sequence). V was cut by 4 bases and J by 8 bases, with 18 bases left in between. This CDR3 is CASSSIHSTAEPQHF. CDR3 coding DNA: TGTGCCAGCAGTTCCATTCACTCGACCGCGGAGCCCCAGCATTTT.

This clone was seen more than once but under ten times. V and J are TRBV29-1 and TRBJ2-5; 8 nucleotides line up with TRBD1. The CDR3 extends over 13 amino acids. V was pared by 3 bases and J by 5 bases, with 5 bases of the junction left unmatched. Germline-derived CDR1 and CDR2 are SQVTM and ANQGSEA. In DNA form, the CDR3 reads TGCAGCGTTGAGGAGTACAGGGGGGAGACCCAGTACTTC. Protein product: CSVEEYRGETQYF.

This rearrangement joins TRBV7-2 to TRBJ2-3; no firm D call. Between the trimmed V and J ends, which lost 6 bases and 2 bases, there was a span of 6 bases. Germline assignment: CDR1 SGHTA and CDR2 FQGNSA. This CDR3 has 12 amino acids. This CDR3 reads CASSPYTDTQYF. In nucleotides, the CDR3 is TGTGCCAGCAGTCCTTACACAGATACGCAGTATTTT.

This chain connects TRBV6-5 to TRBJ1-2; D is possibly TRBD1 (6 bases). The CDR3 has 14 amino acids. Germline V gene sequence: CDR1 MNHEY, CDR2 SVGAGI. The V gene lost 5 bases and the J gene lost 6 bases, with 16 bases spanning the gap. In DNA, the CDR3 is TGTGCCAGCAGTCCGATACAGGGTGCGAATGGCTACACCTTC. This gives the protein CASSPIQGANGYTF.

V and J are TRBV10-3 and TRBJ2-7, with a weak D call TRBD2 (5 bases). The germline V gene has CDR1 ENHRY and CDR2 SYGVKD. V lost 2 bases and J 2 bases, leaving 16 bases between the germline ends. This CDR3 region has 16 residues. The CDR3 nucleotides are TGTGCCATCAGTGAGGGAGGACGGACGATACCCTACGAGCAGTACTTC. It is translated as CAISEGGRTIPYEQYF.

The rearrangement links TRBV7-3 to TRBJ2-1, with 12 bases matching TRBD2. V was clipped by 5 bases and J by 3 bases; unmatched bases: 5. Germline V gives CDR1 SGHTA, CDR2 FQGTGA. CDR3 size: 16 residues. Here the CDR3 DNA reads TGTGCCAGCAGCCCGTCGGGACTAGCGGGCTACAATGAGCAGTTCTTC. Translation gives CASSPSGLAGYNEQFF.

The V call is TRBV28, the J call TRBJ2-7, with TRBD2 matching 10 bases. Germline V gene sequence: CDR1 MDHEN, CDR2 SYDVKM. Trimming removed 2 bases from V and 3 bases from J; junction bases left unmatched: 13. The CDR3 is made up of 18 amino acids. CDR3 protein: CASSLEATSGPLNYEQYF. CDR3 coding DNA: TGTGCCAGCAGTTTAGAGGCGACTAGCGGGCCACTAAACTACGAGCAGTACTTC.

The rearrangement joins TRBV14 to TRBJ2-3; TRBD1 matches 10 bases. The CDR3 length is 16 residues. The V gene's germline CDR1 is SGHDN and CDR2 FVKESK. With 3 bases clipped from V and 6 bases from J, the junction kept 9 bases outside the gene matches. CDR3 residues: CASSQRTGGVRDTQYF. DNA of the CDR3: TGTGCCAGCAGCCAGCGGACAGGGGGTGTCAGGGATACGCAGTATTTT.

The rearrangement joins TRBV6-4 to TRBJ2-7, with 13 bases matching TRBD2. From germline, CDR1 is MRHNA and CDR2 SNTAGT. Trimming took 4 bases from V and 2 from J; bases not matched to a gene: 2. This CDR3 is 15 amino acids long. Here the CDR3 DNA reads TGTGCCAGCAGTGTAACTAGCGGGAGGGCCTACGAGCAGTACTTC. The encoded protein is CASSVTSGRAYEQYF.

CDR3 nucleotides: TGCGCCAGCCGGGAAACTAGCGGGAGCTTAGATACGCAGTATTTT. Translation: CASRETSGSLDTQYF. This sequence joins TRBV5-1 and TRBJ2-3; 11 bases agree with TRBD2. Unmatched junction bases numbered 9, after V lost 7 bases and J lost 5 bases. This CDR3 has 15 residues. CDR1 is SGHRS and CDR2 is YFSETQ in the germline V gene. Full variable domain (rest looked up from reference TRBV5-1 and TRBJ2-3): KAGVTQTPRYLIKTRGQQVTLSCSPISGHRSVSWYQQTPGQGLQFLFEYFSETQRNKGNFPGRFSGRQFSNSRSEMNVSTLELGDSALYLCASRETSGSLDTQYFGPGTRLTVL.

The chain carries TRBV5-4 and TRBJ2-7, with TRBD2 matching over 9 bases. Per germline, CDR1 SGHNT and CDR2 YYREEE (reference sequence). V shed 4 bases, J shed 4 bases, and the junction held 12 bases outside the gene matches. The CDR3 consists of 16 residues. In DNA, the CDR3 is TGTGCCAGCAGCGAGGGTCCTAGCGGGATTTTTTACGAGCAGTACTTC. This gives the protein CASSEGPSGIFYEQYF.